Listed below are T cell receptor beta chains from one sample, sequenced in a study of blood T cell repertoires in COVID-19. Libraries were prepared by immunoSEQ multiplex PCR; TCRdb keeps only in-frame clonotypes and omits some of them. The table lists 250,000 to 400,000 clones, 80% to 90% of them singletons. The specimen sequenced was peripheral blood. The receptors originated from a man over 45 with active or convalescent COVID-19. The CDR3 runs from the conserved cysteine through the conserved F or W. The D gene is left open where the match is weak. Rows give clone size only sometimes, using once, few, many, or a class for an expanded clone.

abundance	v_gene	d_gene	j_gene	CDR3aa	CDR3nt
.	TRBV14	TRBD1	TRBJ2-7	CASSHGSGQGWYEQYF	TGTGCCAGCAGCCACGGATCGGGACAGGGATGGTACGAGCAGTACTTC
.	TRBV3-1/TRBV3-2	.	TRBJ1-6	CASSLNNSPLHF	TGTGCCAGCAGCCTAAATAATTCACCCCTCCACTTT
few	TRBV10-3	TRBD1	TRBJ1-1	CAISHRGLGNTEAFF	TGTGCCATCAGTCACAGGGGGCTGGGGAACACTGAAGCTTTCTTT
.	TRBV9	.	TRBJ2-7	CASSALPQDSYEQYF	TGTGCCAGCAGCGCCCTCCCCCAGGACTCCTACGAGCAGTACTTC
.	TRBV9	TRBD1	TRBJ1-5	CASSVTGDQPQHF	TGTGCCAGCAGCGTTACAGGGGACCAGCCCCAGCATTTT
.	TRBV5-1	.	TRBJ1-1	CASSLGSGTGNTEAFF	TGCGCCAGCAGCTTGGGTAGTGGAACAGGGAACACTGAAGCTTTCTTT
.	TRBV5-1	.	TRBJ2-4	CASSLAGAVLAKNIQYF	TGCGCCAGCAGCTTGGCCGGTGCGGTATTAGCCAAAAACATTCAGTACTTC
once	TRBV7-2	.	TRBJ1-1	CASSLVEGSTEAFF	TGTGCCAGCAGCTTAGTGGAGGGGTCCACTGAAGCTTTCTTT
.	TRBV5-1	TRBD2	TRBJ2-7	CASSLAGVSYEQYF	TGCGCCAGCAGCCTGGCGGGAGTATCGTACGAGCAGTACTTC
.	TRBV30	.	TRBJ1-1	CAWSDYRVYGTEAFF	TGTGCCTGGAGTGACTACAGGGTATACGGCACTGAAGCTTTCTTT
.	TRBV4-1	.	TRBJ1-4	CASSPTGTSNEKLFF	TGCGCCAGCAGCCCAACCGGGACAAGTAATGAAAAACTGTTTTTT
.	TRBV7-9	.	TRBJ2-7	CASSQTTTPYEQYF	TGTGCCAGCAGCCAAACTACTACCCCCTACGAGCAGTACTTC
.	TRBV2	TRBD2	TRBJ2-5	CASSAGGALETQYF	TGTGCCAGCAGTGCGGGAGGGGCTTTGGAGACCCAGTACTTC
.	TRBV9	.	TRBJ1-4	CASSPAAGVNEKLFF	TGTGCCAGCAGCCCCGCTGCAGGGGTTAATGAAAAACTGTTTTTT
.	TRBV4-2	TRBD1	TRBJ1-4	CASSQDGQGPNEKLFF	TGTGCCAGCAGCCAAGACGGACAGGGTCCTAATGAAAAACTGTTTTTT
.	TRBV5-1	TRBD1	TRBJ2-3	CASSTTGGPDTQYF	TGCGCCAGCAGCACAACAGGGGGCCCAGATACGCAGTATTTT
.	TRBV5-1	.	TRBJ1-1	CASSLGGGTEAFF	TGCGCCAGCAGCTTGGGGGGAGGAACTGAAGCTTTCTTT
once	TRBV28	TRBD1	TRBJ1-2	CASSTGADGYGYTF	TGTGCCAGCAGCACAGGGGCAGACGGCTATGGCTACACCTTC
.	TRBV28	.	TRBJ2-7	CASSIYSYEQYF	TGTGCCAGCTCTATTTACTCCTACGAGCAGTACTTC
.	TRBV6-6	TRBD2	TRBJ2-1	CASSWAGVAGREQFF	TGTGCCAGCAGTTGGGCGGGGGTAGCGGGACGTGAGCAGTTCTTC
.	TRBV19	TRBD1	TRBJ1-5	CASTDRDVFNQPQHF	TGTGCCAGTACTGACAGGGATGTTTTCAATCAGCCCCAGCATTTT
.	TRBV19	TRBD2	TRBJ2-3	CASSIAGGPDTQYF	TGTGCCAGTAGTATAGCGGGGGGGCCTGATACGCAGTATTTT
.	TRBV28	.	TRBJ1-2	CASSATGTTMSYTF	TGTGCCAGCAGCGCAACAGGGACTACTATGAGCTACACCTTC
.	TRBV20-1	.	TRBJ2-3	CSASDNRASTDTQYF	TGCAGTGCTAGTGACAACAGGGCTAGCACAGATACGCAGTATTTT
.	TRBV5-1	TRBD1	TRBJ1-2	CASSPDRANYGYTF	TGCGCCAGCAGCCCGGACAGGGCTAACTATGGCTACACCTTC
few	TRBV20-1	TRBD2	TRBJ2-1	CSARASGEQFF	TGCAGTGCTAGAGCTAGCGGTGAGCAGTTCTTC
.	TRBV5-1	TRBD2	TRBJ2-2	CASSLGAGANTGELFF	TGCGCCAGCAGCTTAGGTGCGGGGGCGAACACCGGGGAGCTGTTTTTT
.	TRBV6-2/TRBV6-3	TRBD1	TRBJ2-7	CASSSLQGSVTYEQYF	TGTGCCAGCAGCTCCCTACAGGGGTCCGTAACCTACGAGCAGTACTTC
.	TRBV28	.	TRBJ1-2	CASSAGLSYGYTF	TGTGCCAGCAGTGCTGGACTCTCCTATGGCTACACCTTC
.	TRBV28	TRBD1	TRBJ1-5	CASSAGQGYKQPQHF	TGTGCCAGCAGCGCCGGACAGGGTTACAAGCAGCCCCAGCATTTT
.	TRBV15	.	TRBJ1-1	CATSSDRRTTEAFF	TGTGCCACCAGCAGCGACAGGCGGACTACTGAAGCTTTCTTT
.	TRBV11-2	TRBD1	TRBJ2-1	CASSLDRQGAGNEQFF	TGTGCCAGCAGCTTAGATCGCCAGGGGGCGGGTAATGAGCAGTTCTTC
.	TRBV6-5	.	TRBJ1-5	CASSYSAGNQPQHF	TGTGCCAGCAGTTACTCAGCAGGAAATCAGCCCCAGCATTTT
.	TRBV6-5	TRBD2	TRBJ2-1	CASSFQRGDNEQFF	TGTGCCAGCAGTTTCCAGCGGGGGGACAATGAGCAGTTCTTC
few	TRBV7-2	TRBD1	TRBJ2-7	CASSSVGTVSYEQYF	TGTGCCAGCAGCTCTGTTGGGACAGTTTCCTACGAGCAGTACTTC
.	TRBV5-1	.	TRBJ1-1	CASRLDSLGTEAFF	TGCGCCAGCAGGTTGGACAGTTTAGGCACTGAAGCTTTCTTT
.	TRBV25-1	.	TRBJ1-6	CASSDSGQLPNSPLHF	TGTGCCAGCAGTGATTCCGGACAGTTACCTAATTCACCCCTCCACTTT
.	TRBV5-8	.	TRBJ1-5	CASSFGGLANQPQHF	TGTGCCAGCAGCTTCGGAGGACTAGCCAATCAGCCCCAGCATTTT
.	TRBV9	TRBD2	TRBJ2-5	CASSSSTSGRGETQYF	TGTGCCAGCAGCTCCTCGACTAGCGGGAGGGGTGAGACCCAGTACTTC
.	TRBV3-1/TRBV3-2	.	TRBJ1-2	CASSQEVGGSGYTF	TGTGCCAGCAGCCAAGAAGTCGGGGGTAGCGGCTACACCTTC
.	TRBV2	.	TRBJ1-1	CASSELSEAFF	TGTGCCAGCAGTGAACTCTCTGAAGCTTTCTTT
.	TRBV3-1/TRBV3-2	TRBD2	TRBJ2-3	CASSQSRLAGTDTQYF	TGTGCCAGCAGCCAATCTCGGCTAGCGGGGACCGATACGCAGTATTTT
.	TRBV5-1	TRBD1	TRBJ1-4	CASSFDRATNEKLFF	TGCGCCAGCAGCTTCGACAGGGCTACTAATGAAAAACTGTTTTTT